Listed below are T cell receptor beta chains from one sample, sequenced in a study of blood T cell repertoires in COVID-19. Method: immunoSEQ multiplex PCR; TCRdb's copy keeps in-frame clones and lacks some. This table holds 100,000 or so clones, around 73% found once. Source material: peripheral blood. The receptors stem from a man between 60 and 75 years old with active or convalescent COVID-19. Both conserved end residues are part of each CDR3. D genes are given only for firm matches. Part of the rows lack a size; the others show once, few, many or a class for expanded clones.

TRBD1	TRBJ2-1	16	few	TRBV11-2	TGTGCCAGCAGGTCCCCCGGGACAGGGTCGCCCAGTGAGCAGTTCTTC	CASRSPGTGSPSEQFF
NA	TRBJ1-4	13	many	TRBV12-3/TRBV12-4	TGTGCCAGCAGTTTTTTAAGGGGAGGTCAACTGTTTTTT	CASSFLRGGQLFF
NA	TRBJ1-4	16	NA	TRBV2	TGTGCCAGCAGAACTCTTTCGGGGCGGGATAATGAAAAACTGTTTTTT	CASRTLSGRDNEKLFF
TRBD2	TRBJ2-2	14	few	TRBV19	TGTGCCAGTCTTTTAGCGGGGAGCACCGGGGAGCTGTTTTTT	CASLLAGSTGELFF
NA	TRBJ1-1	14	NA	TRBV28	TGTGCCAGCAGTTTATTAGGGGCCAGAGTTGAAGCTTTCTTT	CASSLLGARVEAFF
NA	TRBJ1-1	14	once	TRBV11-2	TGTGCCAGCAGCTTAGGGGGCCCGAACACTGAAGCTTTCTTT	CASSLGGPNTEAFF
TRBD1	TRBJ2-4	12	NA	TRBV6-5	TGTGCCAGCCGGGACAGGGGGAACATTCAGTACTTC	CASRDRGNIQYF
TRBD1	TRBJ2-7	16	NA	TRBV28	TGTGCCAGCAGTTTAACGAAGGGACAGCGATTTTACGAGCAGTACTTC	CASSLTKGQRFYEQYF
NA	TRBJ1-1	11	NA	TRBV20-1	TGCAGTGCCTTCAGTATGACAGAGACTTTCTTT	CSAFSMTETFF
TRBD1	TRBJ1-3	16	few	TRBV30	TGTGCCTGGAGCCCGGTATACAGGGGTGGTGGAAACACCATATATTTT	CAWSPVYRGGGNTIYF
TRBD2	TRBJ2-2	18	NA	TRBV5-3	TGTGCCAGAAGCGGGGGACTAGCGGGAGGACACAACACCGGGGAGCTGTTTTTT	CARSGGLAGGHNTGELFF
NA	TRBJ2-1	15	NA	TRBV6-5	TGTGCCAGCAGTTCCAGGGTGGGGTCCTACAATGAGCAGTTCTTC	CASSSRVGSYNEQFF
TRBD2	TRBJ2-1	15	NA	TRBV9	TGTGCCAGCAGAGCTAGCGGGAGTGGCTACAATGAGCAGTTCTTC	CASRASGSGYNEQFF
NA	TRBJ2-1	11	NA	TRBV27	TGTGCCAGCAGCTACGCCTTCAAGCAGTTCTTC	CASSYAFKQFF
NA	TRBJ1-2	15	NA	TRBV9	TGTGCCAGCAGCGTAGACCTCGGGGGGTCGTTTGGCTACACCTTC	CASSVDLGGSFGYTF
TRBD1	TRBJ1-2	14	NA	TRBV24-1	TGTGCCACCAGTAGGACAGGCTCGACCTATGGCTACACCTTC	CATSRTGSTYGYTF
NA	TRBJ1-5	14	few	TRBV7-2	TGTGCCAGCAGCTCTGACCCCCAGGGCCAGCCCCAGCATTTT	CASSSDPQGQPQHF
NA	TRBJ2-1	14	NA	TRBV18	TGTGCCAGCTCGACCGGGACACGGGCCAATGAGCAGTTCTTC	CASSTGTRANEQFF
TRBD1	TRBJ2-3	16	NA	TRBV10-1	TGCGCCAGCAGTGAAGGCGGACAGGGGATAACAGATACGCAGTATTTT	CASSEGGQGITDTQYF
NA	TRBJ1-1	13	NA	TRBV6-5	TGTGCCAGCAGCTCCAGGGGGAACACTGAAGCTTTCTTT	CASSSRGNTEAFF
TRBD2	TRBJ2-3	16	NA	TRBV3-1/TRBV3-2	TGTGCCAGCAGCCAGCCCGGACTAGCGGGAGCATATACGCAGTATTTT	CASSQPGLAGAYTQYF
NA	TRBJ1-5	15	NA	TRBV7-2	TGTGCCAGCAGCTTATGGTACAGCAGCAATCAGCCCCAGCATTTT	CASSLWYSSNQPQHF
TRBD1	TRBJ2-1	15	few	TRBV6-5	TGTGCCAGCAGTTACACCGGACAGGGTTGGAATGAGCAGTTCTTC	CASSYTGQGWNEQFF
TRBD1	TRBJ1-1	14	few	TRBV27	TGTGCCAGCAGTTCCGACAGGGGAGGGGGTAAAGCTTTCTTT	CASSSDRGGGKAFF
TRBD2	TRBJ2-3	15	once	TRBV6-5	TGTGCCAGCTACAAACGACTAGCGGGCACAGATACGCAGTATTTT	CASYKRLAGTDTQYF
TRBD1	TRBJ1-1	15	NA	TRBV6-4	TGTGCCAGCAGTGAAACCCATCACCTTACAGGGGGAGCTTTCTTT	CASSETHHLTGGAFF
NA	TRBJ1-5	11	NA	TRBV6-6	TGTGCCAGCAGTCCTGATCAGCCCCAGCATTTT	CASSPDQPQHF
TRBD2	TRBJ2-3	15	NA	TRBV6-5	TGTGCCAGCAAACCAACTAGCGGGAGAACAGATACGCAGTATTTT	CASKPTSGRTDTQYF
NA	TRBJ2-2	14	NA	TRBV27	TGTGCCAGTAGGGACACTATATACACCGGGGAGCTGTTTTTT	CASRDTIYTGELFF
TRBD1	TRBJ1-2	12	NA	TRBV19	TGTGCCGGGACGACAGGGGGCTATGGCTACACCTTC	CAGTTGGYGYTF
NA	TRBJ1-2	16	NA	TRBV29-1	TGCAGCGTGAAAACACAGGCCCTGCTTTGGGTAGATGGCTACACCTTC	CSVKTQALLWVDGYTF
NA	TRBJ2-1	16	NA	TRBV5-5	TGTGCCAGCAGCTCTTTGGGGGACTCCAATCGGGGTGAGCAGTTCTTC	CASSSLGDSNRGEQFF
NA	TRBJ1-1	15	NA	TRBV5-1	TGCGCCAGCAGCTTGGAGGGGTTCCGGGGGACTGAAGCTTTCTTT	CASSLEGFRGTEAFF
TRBD1	TRBJ1-1	13	NA	TRBV12-3/TRBV12-4	TGTGCCAGCAGTTTTCGGACAGGACTTGAAGCTTTCTTT	CASSFRTGLEAFF
TRBD1	TRBJ2-7	17	NA	TRBV4-1	TGCGCCAGCAGCCAAGACTATCGAGGGACAGGGGTTCGCGAGCAGTACTTC	CASSQDYRGTGVREQYF
NA	TRBJ1-1	13	NA	TRBV7-2	TGTGCCAGCAGCTTAGGAGGGTCGAAGTCTGCTTTCTTT	CASSLGGSKSAFF
NA	TRBJ1-6	13	NA	TRBV11-2	TGTGCCAGCAGCCCCGGGGTCCTTTCACCCCTCCACTTT	CASSPGVLSPLHF